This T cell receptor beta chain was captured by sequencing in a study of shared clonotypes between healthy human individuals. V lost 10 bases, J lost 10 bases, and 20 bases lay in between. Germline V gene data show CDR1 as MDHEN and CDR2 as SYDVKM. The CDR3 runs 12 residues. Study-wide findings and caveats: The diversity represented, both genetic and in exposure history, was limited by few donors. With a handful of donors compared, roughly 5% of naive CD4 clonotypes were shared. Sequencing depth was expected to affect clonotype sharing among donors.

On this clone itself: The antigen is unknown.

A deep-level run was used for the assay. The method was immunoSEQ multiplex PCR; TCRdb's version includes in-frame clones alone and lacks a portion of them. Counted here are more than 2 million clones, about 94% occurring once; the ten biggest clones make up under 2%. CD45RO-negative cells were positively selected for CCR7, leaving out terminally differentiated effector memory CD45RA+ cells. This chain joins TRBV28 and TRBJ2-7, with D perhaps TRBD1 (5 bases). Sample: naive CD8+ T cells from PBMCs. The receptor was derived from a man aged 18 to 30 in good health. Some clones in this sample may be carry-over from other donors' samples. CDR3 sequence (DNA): TGTGCCACACGTTTGGACATGACACTACAGTACTTC. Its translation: CATRLDMTLQYF.